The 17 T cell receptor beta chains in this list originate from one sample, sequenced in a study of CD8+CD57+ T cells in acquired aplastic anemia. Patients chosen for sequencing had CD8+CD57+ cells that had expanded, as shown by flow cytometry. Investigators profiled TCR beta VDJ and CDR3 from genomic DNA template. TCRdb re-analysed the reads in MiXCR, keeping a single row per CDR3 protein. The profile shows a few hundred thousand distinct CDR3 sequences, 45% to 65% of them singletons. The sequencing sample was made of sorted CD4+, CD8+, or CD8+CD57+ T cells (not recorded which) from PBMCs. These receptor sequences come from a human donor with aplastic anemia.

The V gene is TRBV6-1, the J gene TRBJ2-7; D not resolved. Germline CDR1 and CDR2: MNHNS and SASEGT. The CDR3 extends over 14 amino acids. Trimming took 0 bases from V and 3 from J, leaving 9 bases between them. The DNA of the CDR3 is TGTGCCAGCAGTGAAGCGCTTCGTCGCTACGAGCAGTACTTC. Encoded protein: CASSEALRRYEQYF.

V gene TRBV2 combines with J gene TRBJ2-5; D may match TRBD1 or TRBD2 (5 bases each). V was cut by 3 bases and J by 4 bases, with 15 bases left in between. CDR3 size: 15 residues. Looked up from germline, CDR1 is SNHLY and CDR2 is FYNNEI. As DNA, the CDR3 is TGTGCCAGCAGTGATGGAGGTACAGGAGGAGAGACCCAGTACTTC. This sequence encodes CASSDGGTGGETQYF.

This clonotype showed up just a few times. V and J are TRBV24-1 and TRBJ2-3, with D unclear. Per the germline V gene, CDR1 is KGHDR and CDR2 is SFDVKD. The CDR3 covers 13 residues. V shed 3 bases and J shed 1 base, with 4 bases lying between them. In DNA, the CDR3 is TGTGCCACCAGTGATCGGGGCACAGATACGCAGTATTTT. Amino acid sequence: CATSDRGTDTQYF.

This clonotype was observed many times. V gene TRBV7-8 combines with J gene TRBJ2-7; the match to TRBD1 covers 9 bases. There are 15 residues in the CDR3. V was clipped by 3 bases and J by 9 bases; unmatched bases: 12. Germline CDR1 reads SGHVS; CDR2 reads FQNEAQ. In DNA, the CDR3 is TGTGCCAGCAGCTTCCGCACAGGGGGCGTCTTCGCGCAGTACTTC. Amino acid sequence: CASSFRTGGVFAQYF.

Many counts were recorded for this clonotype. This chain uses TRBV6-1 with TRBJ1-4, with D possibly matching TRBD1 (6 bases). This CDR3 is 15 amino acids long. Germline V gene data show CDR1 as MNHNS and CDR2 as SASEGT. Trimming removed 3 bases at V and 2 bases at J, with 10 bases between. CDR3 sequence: CASSDQGLTNEKLFF. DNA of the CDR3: TGTGCCAGCAGTGATCAGGGGTTGACTAATGAAAAACTGTTTTTT.

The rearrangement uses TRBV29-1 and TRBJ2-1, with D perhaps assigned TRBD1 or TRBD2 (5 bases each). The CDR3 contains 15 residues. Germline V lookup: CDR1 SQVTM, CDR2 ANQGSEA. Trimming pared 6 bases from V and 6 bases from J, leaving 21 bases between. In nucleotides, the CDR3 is TGCAGCGTCGCCACCCCCAGGTTGGGACCCAATGAGCAGTTCTTC. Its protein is CSVATPRLGPNEQFF.

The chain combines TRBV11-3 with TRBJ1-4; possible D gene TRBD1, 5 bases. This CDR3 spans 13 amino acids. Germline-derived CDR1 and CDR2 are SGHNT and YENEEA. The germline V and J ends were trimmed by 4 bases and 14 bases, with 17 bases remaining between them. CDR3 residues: CASSSTGGERLFF. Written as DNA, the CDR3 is TGTGCCAGCAGCTCAACCGGGGGAGAAAGGCTGTTTTTT.

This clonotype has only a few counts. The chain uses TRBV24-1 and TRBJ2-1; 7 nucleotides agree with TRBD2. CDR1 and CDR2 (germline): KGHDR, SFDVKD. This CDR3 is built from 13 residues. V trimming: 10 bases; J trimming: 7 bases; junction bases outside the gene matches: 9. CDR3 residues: CATGGVSLNEQFF. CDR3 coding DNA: TGTGCCACGGGGGGGGTATCGCTTAATGAGCAGTTCTTC.

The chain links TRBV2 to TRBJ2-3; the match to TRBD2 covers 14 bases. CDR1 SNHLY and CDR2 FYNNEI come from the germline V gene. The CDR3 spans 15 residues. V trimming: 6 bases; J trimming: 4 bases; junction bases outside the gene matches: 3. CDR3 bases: TGTGCCAGCAGAGGACTAGCGGGGGGCCCAGATACGCAGTATTTT. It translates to CASRGLAGGPDTQYF.

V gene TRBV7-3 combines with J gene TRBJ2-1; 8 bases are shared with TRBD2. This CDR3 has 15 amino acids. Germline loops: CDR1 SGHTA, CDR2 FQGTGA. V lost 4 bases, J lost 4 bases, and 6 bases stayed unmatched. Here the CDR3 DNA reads TGTGCCAGCAGCTCTGTAGCGGGGTGGTACAATGAGCAGTTCTTC. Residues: CASSSVAGWYNEQFF.

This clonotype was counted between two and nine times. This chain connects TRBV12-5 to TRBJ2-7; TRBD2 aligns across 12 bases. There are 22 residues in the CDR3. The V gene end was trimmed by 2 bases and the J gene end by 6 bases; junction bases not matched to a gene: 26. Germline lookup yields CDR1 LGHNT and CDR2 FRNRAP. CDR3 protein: CASGLWSLAGGFGYLGFSEQYF. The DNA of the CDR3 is TGTGCTAGTGGTTTGTGGTCTCTAGCGGGAGGGTTTGGTTATTTAGGGTTCTCCGAGCAGTACTTC.

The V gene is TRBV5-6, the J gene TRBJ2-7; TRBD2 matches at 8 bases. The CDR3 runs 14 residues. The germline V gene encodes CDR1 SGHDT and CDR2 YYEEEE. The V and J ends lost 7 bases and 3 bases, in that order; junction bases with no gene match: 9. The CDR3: CASGIAGSHYEQYF. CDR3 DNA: TGTGCCAGCGGAATAGCGGGGTCGCACTACGAGCAGTACTTC.

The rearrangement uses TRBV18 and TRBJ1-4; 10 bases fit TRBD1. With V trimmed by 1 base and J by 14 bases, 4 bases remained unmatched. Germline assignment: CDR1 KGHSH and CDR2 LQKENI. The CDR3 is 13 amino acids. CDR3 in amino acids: CASSPRDRGGLFF. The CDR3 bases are TGTGCCAGCTCACCACGGGACAGGGGCGGGCTGTTTTTT.

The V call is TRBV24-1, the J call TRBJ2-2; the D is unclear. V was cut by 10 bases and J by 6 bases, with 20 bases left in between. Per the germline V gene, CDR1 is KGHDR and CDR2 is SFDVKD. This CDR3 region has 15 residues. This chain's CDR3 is CATPSPMMNPGELFF. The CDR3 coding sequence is TGTGCCACTCCGTCTCCTATGATGAATCCCGGGGAGCTGTTTTTT.

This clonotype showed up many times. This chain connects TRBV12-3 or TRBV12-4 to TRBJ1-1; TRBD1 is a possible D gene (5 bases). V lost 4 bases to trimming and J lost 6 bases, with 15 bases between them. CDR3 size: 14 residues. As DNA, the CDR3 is TGTGCCAGCAGTTCCGCCATGGGGGGTGCTGAAGCTTTCTTT. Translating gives CASSSAMGGAEAFF.

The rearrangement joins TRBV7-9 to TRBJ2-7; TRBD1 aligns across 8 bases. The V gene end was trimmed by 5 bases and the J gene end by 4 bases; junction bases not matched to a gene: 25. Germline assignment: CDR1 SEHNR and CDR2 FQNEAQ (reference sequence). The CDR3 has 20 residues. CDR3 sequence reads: CASSRGGGTGLQRKGYEQYF. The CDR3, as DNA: TGTGCCAGCAGCCGCGGTGGTGGGACAGGCCTACAAAGGAAGGGATACGAGCAGTACTTC.

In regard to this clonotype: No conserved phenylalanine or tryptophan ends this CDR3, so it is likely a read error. As DNA, the CDR3 is TGTGCCAGCAGCTTAGGACCGAACACTGGAGCTTTCCTT. It encodes CASSLGPNTGAFL. V is TRBV7-2 and J is TRBJ1-1; D is unresolved. CDR1 is SGHTA and CDR2 is FQGNSA in the germline V gene. The CDR3 totals 13 residues.